This entry lists 13 T cell receptor beta chains sequenced from one sample in a study of immune evolution from preneoplasia to lung adenocarcinoma. Clones were read by immunoSEQ multiplex PCR, and TCRdb kept only the in-frame ones, dropping some. The sample consists of several thousand clones, 75% to 80% of them appearing once. Sequencing was carried out using FFPE lung adenocarcinoma in situ tissue. These receptors were taken from a donor older than 65 with lung adenocarcinoma.

The chain links TRBV6-1 to TRBJ2-5, with 11 positions matching TRBD2. CDR3 length equals 15 residues. The trim removed 7 bases at V and 4 bases at J, leaving 8 bases unmatched. Germline-derived CDR1 and CDR2 are MNHNS and SASEGT. The CDR3 nucleotides are TGTGCCAGCACCCTCGATCTAGCGGGAGGAGAGACCCAGTACTTC. Residues: CASTLDLAGGETQYF.

The chain recombines TRBV5-1 with TRBJ1-1; unclear D gene. CDR1 SGHRS and CDR2 YFSETQ come from the germline V gene. Deletions cut 5 bases from V and 4 bases from J, with 15 bases between. The CDR3 covers 14 residues. The CDR3 DNA is TGCGCCAGCAGGGTCGGGCTGCAGAGCACTGAAGCTTTCTTT. This translates into CASRVGLQSTEAFF.

The chain has TRBV9 and TRBJ2-6, with D unresolved. The CDR3 is made up of 15 amino acids. V gave up 4 bases and J gave up 0 bases, with 8 bases separating them. Germline values: CDR1 SGDLS, CDR2 YYNGEE. CDR3 nucleotide sequence: TGTGCCAGCAGCTCCTGGGACTCTGGGGCCAACGTCCTGACTTTC. Encoded protein: CASSSWDSGANVLTF.

The chain employs TRBV5-1 and TRBJ1-1; D is unresolved. Germline CDR1 SGHRS, CDR2 YFSETQ. Trimming removed 0 bases from V and 1 base from J, with 13 bases in between. CDR3 length: 16 amino acids. The CDR3 here is CASSLEPGEGNTEAFF. Here the CDR3 DNA reads TGCGCCAGCAGCTTGGAGCCAGGAGAGGGGAACACTGAAGCTTTCTTT.

J is TRBJ1-2 and V is TRBV6-5; D is possibly TRBD1 (5 bases). There are 13 residues in the CDR3. Germline-derived CDR1 and CDR2 are MNHEY and SVGAGI. The V and J ends lost 5 bases and 4 bases respectively, with 11 bases between them. For the CDR3, the DNA is TGTGCCAGCAGTAAGCAGGGCGGCTATGGCTACACCTTC. Translated: CASSKQGGYGYTF.

V gene TRBV11-1 combines with J gene TRBJ2-1, with a possible D match to TRBD2 (5 bases). V lost 3 bases to trimming and J lost 0 bases, with 9 bases between them. CDR3 size: 15 residues. In germline, CDR1 is SGHAT, CDR2 FQDESV (reference sequence). The CDR3 DNA reads as TGTGCCAGCAGCTTCGGGGTATCCTCCTACAATGAGCAGTTCTTC. Translation gives CASSFGVSSYNEQFF.

The J gene is TRBJ2-7, the V gene TRBV5-1; D not resolved. Germline V gene lookup returns CDR1 SGHRS and CDR2 YFSETQ. Trimming removed 1 base from V and 0 bases from J, with 8 bases in between. The CDR3 is 14 residues long. The CDR3 bases are TGCGCCAGCAGCTTGCAGTCAAGCTCCTACGAGCAGTACTTC. Its protein product is CASSLQSSSYEQYF.

This clone was observed once. The chain is built from TRBV10-2 and TRBJ2-7, with 7 bases matching TRBD1. Germline V gene sequence: CDR1 WSHSY, CDR2 SAAADI. V was pared by 5 bases and J by 7 bases, with 8 bases of the junction left unmatched. CDR3 length: 13 amino acids. The CDR3 sequence: CASSRDSRWEQYF. CDR3 nucleotide sequence: TGCGCCAGCAGTAGGGACAGCCGGTGGGAGCAGTACTTC.

This chain links TRBV5-1 with TRBJ2-2; D is unresolved. The CDR3 loop spans 15 amino acids. CDR1 and CDR2 from the germline V gene are SGHRS and YFSETQ. The V gene lost 0 bases and the J gene lost 0 bases, with 6 bases spanning the gap. CDR3 sequence: CASSLAGPNTGELFF. The DNA of the CDR3 is TGCGCCAGCAGCTTGGCCGGCCCGAACACCGGGGAGCTGTTTTTT.

The chain uses TRBV20-1 and TRBJ1-1; no clear D. Trimming pared 2 bases from V and 0 bases from J, leaving 1 base between. CDR3 length equals 11 residues. CDR1 is DFQATT and CDR2 is SNEGSKA in the germline V gene (reference sequence). The CDR3 DNA is TGCAGTGCTAGACTGAACACTGAAGCTTTCTTT. Its protein product is CSARLNTEAFF.

This chain uses TRBV9 with TRBJ2-4, with D possibly matching TRBD2 (6 bases). Trimming removed 3 bases from V and 10 bases from J, with 20 bases in between. The CDR3 is 15 residues long. Germline V gene data show CDR1 as SGDLS and CDR2 as YYNGEE. CDR3 bases: TGTGCCAGCAGCGCCGCCGGGACTGCCAGGCCAATTCAGTACTTC. Amino acid sequence: CASSAAGTARPIQYF.

The genes are TRBV5-8 and TRBJ1-2; 12 bases align to TRBD1. The V and J ends lost 4 bases and 14 bases, in that order; junction bases with no gene match: 9. This CDR3 is 13 amino acids long. CDR1 and CDR2 from the germline V gene are SGHTS and YDEGEE. This CDR3 reads CASSDGTGGVRTF. In DNA, the CDR3 is TGTGCCAGCAGCGACGGGACAGGGGGCGTGAGGACCTTC.

This clone was observed a few times. The rearrangement joins TRBV10-2 to TRBJ2-2, with TRBD2 identical over 7 bases. The germline V gene encodes CDR1 WSHSY and CDR2 SAAADI. CDR3 length equals 16 residues. J gave up 6 bases and V 2 bases, and 9 bases lay outside the gene matches. CDR3 protein: CASSERASGGSGELFF. CDR3 nucleotides: TGCGCCAGCAGTGAGAGGGCTAGCGGCGGGTCCGGGGAGCTGTTTTTT.